Listed below are T cell receptor beta chains from one sample, sequenced in a study of blood T cells in healthy people across ages. MiXCR, run by TCRdb on the 5' RACE reads, gives a single entry per CDR3 protein. The table records about 780,000 distinct CDR3 sequences, 20% to 30% of them present only once. These same records also appear under a second study, on T cells of mothers and their children.

The sequenced sample consisted of blood. Receptors originate from a boy aged 10-17 years in good health. CDR3s include the opening cysteine and the closing phenylalanine or tryptophan. Each record gives: V gene, clone size, D gene, J gene, CDR3 protein, CDR3 DNA. The D gene is left open where the match is weak. Clone size is not always given. Where it is, it says once, few, many or a class for expanded clones.

v_call: TRBV12-3/TRBV12-4
clone_size: few
d_call: NA
j_call: TRBJ2-5
cdr3_aa: CASRSERTQYF
cdr3_nt: TGTGCCAGCAGGTCGGAAAGGACCCAGTACTTC

v_call: TRBV20-1
clone_size: NA
d_call: NA
j_call: TRBJ2-5
cdr3_aa: CSARDSWGEETQYF
cdr3_nt: TGCAGTGCCAGGGATTCTTGGGGGGAAGAGACCCAGTACTTC

v_call: TRBV6-1
clone_size: few
d_call: TRBD1
j_call: TRBJ2-6
cdr3_aa: CASRPRGTGLSGANVLTF
cdr3_nt: TGTGCCAGCAGGCCGCGCGGGACAGGGCTAAGTGGGGCCAACGTCCTGACTTTC

v_call: TRBV12-3/TRBV12-4
clone_size: NA
d_call: TRBD1
j_call: TRBJ1-6
cdr3_aa: CASSSSGTGVYNSPLHF
cdr3_nt: TGTGCCAGCAGTTCTTCCGGGACAGGGGTATATAATTCACCCCTCCACTTT

v_call: TRBV19
clone_size: few
d_call: NA
j_call: TRBJ2-5
cdr3_aa: CASSISGNRGLKETQHF
cdr3_nt: TGTGCCAGTAGTATAAGCGGTAATCGCGGCCTGAAAGAGACCCAGCACTTC

v_call: TRBV7-2
clone_size: NA
d_call: NA
j_call: TRBJ1-4
cdr3_aa: CASSPWRRANEKLFF
cdr3_nt: TGTGCCAGCAGCCCCTGGCGGAGGGCTAATGAAAAACTGTTTTTT

v_call: TRBV2
clone_size: few
d_call: TRBD1
j_call: TRBJ1-6
cdr3_aa: CASSSRQGPPLHF
cdr3_nt: TGTGCCAGCAGTTCTCGACAGGGACCACCCCTCCACTTT

v_call: TRBV14
clone_size: NA
d_call: NA
j_call: TRBJ1-3
cdr3_aa: CASSQDRVNTIYF
cdr3_nt: TGTGCCAGCAGCCAAGACAGGGTCAACACCATATATTTT

v_call: TRBV3-1
clone_size: NA
d_call: NA
j_call: TRBJ2-5
cdr3_aa: CASSQVGTSETQYF
cdr3_nt: TGTGCCAGCAGCCAAGTAGGGACCTCAGAGACCCAGTACTTC

v_call: TRBV7-2
clone_size: many
d_call: NA
j_call: TRBJ1-5
cdr3_aa: CASSSTVNQPQHF
cdr3_nt: TGTGCCAGCAGCTCGACAGTTAATCAGCCCCAGCATTTT

v_call: TRBV29-1
clone_size: few
d_call: NA
j_call: TRBJ2-1
cdr3_aa: CSVGPNSVYNEQFF
cdr3_nt: TGCAGCGTTGGTCCGAACAGCGTCTACAATGAGCAGTTCTTC

v_call: TRBV2
clone_size: NA
d_call: NA
j_call: TRBJ1-2
cdr3_aa: CASSDGMGQAYGYTF
cdr3_nt: TGTGCCAGCAGCGATGGGATGGGCCAGGCCTATGGCTACACCTTC

v_call: TRBV4-1
clone_size: NA
d_call: TRBD2
j_call: TRBJ2-3
cdr3_aa: CASSQGLAGSTDTQYF
cdr3_nt: TGCGCCAGCAGCCAAGGACTAGCGGGTTCCACAGATACGCAGTATTTT

v_call: TRBV12-3/TRBV12-4
clone_size: few
d_call: TRBD2
j_call: TRBJ2-7
cdr3_aa: CASSPGGNSYEQYF
cdr3_nt: TGTGCCAGCTCCCCGGGGGGGAACTCCTACGAGCAGTACTTC

v_call: TRBV4-3
clone_size: NA
d_call: NA
j_call: TRBJ2-2
cdr3_aa: CASSQFELGELFF
cdr3_nt: TGCGCCAGCAGCCAGTTCGAGCTCGGGGAGCTGTTTTTT

v_call: TRBV2
clone_size: NA
d_call: NA
j_call: TRBJ2-7
cdr3_aa: CASSVGTAVYEQYF
cdr3_nt: TGTGCCAGCAGCGTCGGGACCGCAGTCTACGAGCAGTACTTC

v_call: TRBV18
clone_size: few
d_call: TRBD2
j_call: TRBJ2-1
cdr3_aa: CASSPRGTSGSVYNEQFF
cdr3_nt: TGTGCCAGCTCACCTAGGGGGACTAGCGGGTCTGTCTACAATGAGCAGTTCTTC

v_call: TRBV20-1
clone_size: few
d_call: NA
j_call: TRBJ2-2
cdr3_aa: CSMKQGNTGELFF
cdr3_nt: TGCAGTATGAAACAGGGGAACACCGGGGAGCTGTTTTTT

v_call: TRBV3-1
clone_size: few
d_call: TRBD2
j_call: TRBJ2-3
cdr3_aa: CASSRGETSGFTDTQYF
cdr3_nt: TGTGCCAGCAGCCGAGGAGAGACTAGCGGATTCACAGATACGCAGTATTTT

v_call: TRBV28
clone_size: NA
d_call: NA
j_call: TRBJ1-5
cdr3_aa: CASSPPIQPQHF
cdr3_nt: TGTGCCAGCAGCCCACCCATTCAGCCCCAGCATTTT

v_call: TRBV3-1
clone_size: few
d_call: NA
j_call: TRBJ2-5
cdr3_aa: CASSQVAGYPGTQYF
cdr3_nt: TGTGCCAGCAGCCAAGTGGCGGGGTACCCTGGGACCCAGTACTTC

v_call: TRBV5-1
clone_size: NA
d_call: TRBD1
j_call: TRBJ2-6
cdr3_aa: CASSSKTGESSGANVLTF
cdr3_nt: TGCGCCAGCAGCTCGAAGACAGGGGAGAGCTCTGGGGCCAACGTCCTGACTTTC

v_call: TRBV12-3/TRBV12-4
clone_size: NA
d_call: NA
j_call: TRBJ2-1
cdr3_aa: CASRLTGAPYNEQFF
cdr3_nt: TGTGCCAGCCGTCTCACGGGAGCCCCCTACAATGAGCAGTTCTTC

v_call: TRBV5-1
clone_size: few
d_call: NA
j_call: TRBJ2-7
cdr3_aa: CASSPESGSYEQYF
cdr3_nt: TGCGCCAGCAGCCCCGAATCGGGTTCCTACGAGCAGTACTTC

v_call: TRBV29-1
clone_size: NA
d_call: NA
j_call: TRBJ2-7
cdr3_aa: CSVEVPGQRSEQYF
cdr3_nt: TGCAGCGTTGAGGTCCCGGGACAAAGAAGCGAGCAGTACTTC

v_call: TRBV4-1
clone_size: few
d_call: TRBD2
j_call: TRBJ2-7
cdr3_aa: CASRRLAGFYEQYF
cdr3_nt: TGCGCCAGCAGGCGACTAGCGGGGTTTTACGAGCAGTACTTC

v_call: TRBV10-3
clone_size: NA
d_call: NA
j_call: TRBJ2-3
cdr3_aa: CAILPDYPDTQYF
cdr3_nt: TGTGCCATCCTCCCGGACTACCCTGATACGCAGTATTTT

v_call: TRBV7-3
clone_size: NA
d_call: NA
j_call: TRBJ2-1
cdr3_aa: CASSLTWGGAYNEQFF
cdr3_nt: TGTGCCAGCAGCTTAACGTGGGGGGGGGCTTACAATGAGCAGTTCTTC

v_call: TRBV20-1
clone_size: NA
d_call: TRBD2
j_call: TRBJ2-1
cdr3_aa: CSATTSGLYNEQFF
cdr3_nt: TGCAGTGCCACAACTAGCGGGCTGTACAATGAGCAGTTCTTC

v_call: TRBV29-1
clone_size: NA
d_call: TRBD1
j_call: TRBJ1-1
cdr3_aa: CSGLTGEGEAFF
cdr3_nt: TGCAGCGGTCTGACAGGGGAGGGTGAAGCTTTCTTT

v_call: TRBV6-5
clone_size: NA
d_call: NA
j_call: TRBJ2-5
cdr3_aa: CASRMRGEQYF
cdr3_nt: TGTGCCAGCAGGATGAGGGGGGAGCAGTACTTC

v_call: TRBV2
clone_size: NA
d_call: TRBD2
j_call: TRBJ2-1
cdr3_aa: CASSGASGGFPTSHNEQFF
cdr3_nt: TGTGCCAGCAGTGGGGCTAGCGGGGGGTTCCCAACCTCCCACAATGAGCAGTTCTTC

v_call: TRBV9
clone_size: NA
d_call: TRBD2
j_call: TRBJ2-3
cdr3_aa: CASSESSGGNTDTQYF
cdr3_nt: TGTGCCAGCAGCGAGAGTAGCGGGGGGAACACAGATACGCAGTATTTT